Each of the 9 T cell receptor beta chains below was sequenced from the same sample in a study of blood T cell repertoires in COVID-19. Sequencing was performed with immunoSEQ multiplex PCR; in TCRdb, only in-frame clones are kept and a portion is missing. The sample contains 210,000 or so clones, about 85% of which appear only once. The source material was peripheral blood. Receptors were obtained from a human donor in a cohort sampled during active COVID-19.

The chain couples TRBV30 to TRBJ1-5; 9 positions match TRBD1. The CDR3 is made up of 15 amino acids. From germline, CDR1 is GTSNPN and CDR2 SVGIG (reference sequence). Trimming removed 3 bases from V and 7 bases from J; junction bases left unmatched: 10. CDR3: CAWSPGGQGIQPQHF. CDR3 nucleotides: TGTGCCTGGAGCCCTGGGGGACAGGGCATCCAGCCCCAGCATTTT.

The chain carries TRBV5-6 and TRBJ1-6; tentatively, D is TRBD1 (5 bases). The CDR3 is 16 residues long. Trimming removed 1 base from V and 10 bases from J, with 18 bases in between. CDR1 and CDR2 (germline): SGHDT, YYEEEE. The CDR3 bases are TGTGCCAGCAGCTTGTCTCTCGGGACTCCCCCATCACCCCTCCACTTT. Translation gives CASSLSLGTPPSPLHF. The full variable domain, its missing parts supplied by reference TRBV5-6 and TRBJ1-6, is DAGVTQSPTHLIKTRGQQVTLRCSPKSGHDTVSWYQQALGQGPQFIFQYYEEEERQRGNFPDRFSGHQFPNYSSELNVNALLLGDSALYLCASSLSLGTPPSPLHFGNGTRLTVT.

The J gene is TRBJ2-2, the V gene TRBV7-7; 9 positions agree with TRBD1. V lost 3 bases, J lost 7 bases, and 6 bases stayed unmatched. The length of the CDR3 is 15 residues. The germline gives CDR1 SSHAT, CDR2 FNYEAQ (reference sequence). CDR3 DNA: TGTGCCAGCAGCTTGGACAGGGGAGCGGACGGGGAGCTGTTTTTT. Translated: CASSLDRGADGELFF. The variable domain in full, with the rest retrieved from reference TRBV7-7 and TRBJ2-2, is GAGVSQSPRYKVTKRGQDVTLRCDPISSHATLYWYQQALGQGPEFLTYFNYEAQPDKSGLPSDRFSAERPEGSISTLTIQRTEQRDSAMYRCASSLDRGADGELFFGEGSRLTVL.

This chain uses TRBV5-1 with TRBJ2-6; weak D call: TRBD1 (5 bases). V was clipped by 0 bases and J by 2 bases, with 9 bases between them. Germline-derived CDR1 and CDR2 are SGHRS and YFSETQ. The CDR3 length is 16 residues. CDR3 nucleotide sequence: TGCGCCAGCAGCTTGGACCCAGGGCCTGGGGCCAACGTCCTGACTTTC. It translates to CASSLDPGPGANVLTF.

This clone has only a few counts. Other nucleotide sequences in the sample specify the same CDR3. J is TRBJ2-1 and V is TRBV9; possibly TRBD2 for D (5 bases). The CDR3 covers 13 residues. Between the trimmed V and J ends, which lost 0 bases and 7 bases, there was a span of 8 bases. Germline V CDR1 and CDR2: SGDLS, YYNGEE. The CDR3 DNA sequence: TGTGCCAGCAGCGTAGGTCTAGCTAATGAGCAGTTCTTC. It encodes CASSVGLANEQFF. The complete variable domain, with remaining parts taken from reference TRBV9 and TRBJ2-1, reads DSGVTQTPKHLITATGQRVTLRCSPRSGDLSVYWYQQSLDQGLQFLIQYYNGEERAKGNILERFSAQQFPDLHSELNLSSLELGDSALYFCASSVGLANEQFFGPGTRLTVL.

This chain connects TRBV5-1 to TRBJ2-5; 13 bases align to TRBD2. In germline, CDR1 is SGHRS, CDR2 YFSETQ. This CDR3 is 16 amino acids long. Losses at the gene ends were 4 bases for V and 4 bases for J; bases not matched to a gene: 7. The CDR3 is CASSPGLAGDPETQYF. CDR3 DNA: TGCGCCAGCAGCCCCGGACTAGCGGGAGACCCAGAGACCCAGTACTTC.

The CDR3 DNA reads TGTGCCAGCAGCTTAGAATTGACTTCACGGCAGTATTTT. Translating it yields CASSLELTSRQYF. The chain uses TRBV7-2 and TRBJ2-3; D is unresolved. V was cut by 1 base and J by 11 bases, with 13 bases left in between. CDR1 is SGHTA and CDR2 is FQGNSA in the germline V gene. This CDR3 has 13 amino acids.

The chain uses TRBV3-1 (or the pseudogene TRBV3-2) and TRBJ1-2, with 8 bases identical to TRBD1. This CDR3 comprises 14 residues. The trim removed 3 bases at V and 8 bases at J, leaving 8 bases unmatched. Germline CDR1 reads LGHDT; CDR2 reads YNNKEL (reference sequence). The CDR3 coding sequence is TGTGCCAGCAGCCATGGACAGGGAAGCAACGGCTACACCTTC. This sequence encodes CASSHGQGSNGYTF.

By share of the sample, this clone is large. The CDR3 loop reads CASSPPPGGKDINYEQYF. The CDR3, as DNA: TGCGCCAGCAGCCCCCCCCCGGGGGGGAAGGATATCAACTACGAGCAGTACTTC. This chain uses TRBV5-1 with TRBJ2-7, with TRBD2 matching over 8 bases. This CDR3 region has 18 residues. V shed 4 bases, J shed 3 bases, and the junction held 18 bases outside the gene matches. Germline-derived CDR1 and CDR2 are SGHRS and YFSETQ.